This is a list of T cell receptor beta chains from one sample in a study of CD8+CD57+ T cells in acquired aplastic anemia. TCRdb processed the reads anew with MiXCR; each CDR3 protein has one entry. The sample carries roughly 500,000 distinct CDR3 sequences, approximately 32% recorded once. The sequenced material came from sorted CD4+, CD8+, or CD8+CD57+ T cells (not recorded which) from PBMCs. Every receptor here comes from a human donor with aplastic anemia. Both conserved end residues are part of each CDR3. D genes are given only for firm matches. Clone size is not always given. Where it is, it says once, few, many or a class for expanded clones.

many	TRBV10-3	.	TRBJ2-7	CASGSSTHEQYF	TGTGCCAGCGGGTCAAGCACCCACGAGCAGTACTTC
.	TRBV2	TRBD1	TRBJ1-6	CASSFQGAANSPLHF	TGTGCCAGCAGTTTTCAGGGGGCTGCGAATTCACCCCTCCACTTT
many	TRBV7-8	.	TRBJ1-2	CASSLLFRGDGYTF	TGTGCCAGCAGCTTACTCTTCAGGGGTGATGGCTACACCTTC
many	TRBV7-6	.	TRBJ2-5	CASSPRQEETQYF	TGTGCCAGCAGCCCACGACAGGAAGAGACCCAGTACTTC
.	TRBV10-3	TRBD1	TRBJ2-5	CAISELPGQGYGETQYF	TGTGCCATCAGTGAGTTACCGGGACAGGGGTACGGGGAGACCCAGTACTTC
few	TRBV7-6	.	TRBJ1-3	CASSNPGTSSGNTIYF	TGTGCCAGCAGCAACCCCGGGACCTCCTCTGGAAACACCATATATTTT
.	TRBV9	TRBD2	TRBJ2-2	CASSRGGLGGTGELFF	TGTGCCAGCAGCCGCGGGGGACTAGGGGGAACCGGGGAGCTGTTTTTT
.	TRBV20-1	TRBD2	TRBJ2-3	CSARSLAGNRPDTQYF	TGCAGTGCTAGATCACTAGCGGGGAATCGCCCAGATACGCAGTATTTT
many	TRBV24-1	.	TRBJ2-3	CATSELLDSTDTQYF	TGTGCCACCAGTGAACTCCTGGACAGCACAGATACGCAGTATTTT
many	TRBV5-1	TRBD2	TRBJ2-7	CASMASGSYEQYF	TGCGCCAGCATGGCTAGCGGGAGTTACGAGCAGTACTTC